The rows below give T cell receptor beta chains drawn from one sample of a study of radiotherapy plus CTLA-4 blockade in lung cancer. Produced via immunoSEQ multiplex PCR; TCRdb's table is partial and in-frame only. The data hold roughly 76,000 clones, with 70% to 80% observed a single time. This specimen consisted of peripheral blood, obtained from a patient treated with radiotherapy plus ipilimumab. These receptors were collected from a human donor with non-small cell lung cancer whose response to radiotherapy plus ipilimumab could not be evaluated. CDR3s include the opening cysteine and the closing phenylalanine or tryptophan. The D gene is left open where the match is weak. The listing skips clone size in some rows; elsewhere it reads once, few, many or a size class.

J,V,D,size,DNA,CDR3
TRBJ1-3,TRBV9,NA,NA,TGTGCCAGCAATCGGGGGGGAAGCTCTGGAAACACCATATATTTT,CASNRGGSSGNTIYF
TRBJ1-6,TRBV7-9,NA,NA,TGTGCCAGCAGCCTGGAGACAGGTTATTCAAGAGATTCACCCCTCCACTTT,CASSLETGYSRDSPLHF
TRBJ1-5,TRBV5-6,TRBD1,NA,TGTGCCAGCAGCCCCGGGACAGGGAGGAATCAGCCCCAGCATTTT,CASSPGTGRNQPQHF
TRBJ2-5,TRBV27,NA,NA,TGTGCCAGCAGTTTAGGAGGTCCCGCAGTTTTTCAAGAGACCCAGTACTTC,CASSLGGPAVFQETQYF
TRBJ2-2,TRBV11-2,NA,NA,TGTGCCAGCAGCTCCCTTAGGGGTGACACCGGGGAGCTGTTTTTT,CASSSLRGDTGELFF
TRBJ2-3,TRBV6-6,TRBD1,NA,TGTGCCAGCAGGACCCGGACAGGGGGAGATACGCAGTATTTT,CASRTRTGGDTQYF
TRBJ1-1,TRBV7-2,TRBD1,NA,TGTGCCAGCAGCCCTGACAGGGGGCACACTGAAGCTTTCTTT,CASSPDRGHTEAFF
TRBJ1-1,TRBV23-1,NA,NA,TGCGCCAGCAGACTTTTCCCTGAAGCTTTCTTT,CASRLFPEAFF
TRBJ1-2,TRBV19,TRBD1,NA,TGTGCCAGTAGCGAGGGACAGCGGCACTATGGCTACACCTTC,CASSEGQRHYGYTF
TRBJ1-1,TRBV7-8,TRBD1,few,TGTGCCAGCAGGTACCCGGGACAGGGGGCACAGGAAGCTTTCTTT,CASRYPGQGAQEAFF
TRBJ2-4,TRBV7-9,TRBD2,NA,TGTGCCAGCAGCCGAACTAGCGATAAAAACATTCAGTACTTC,CASSRTSDKNIQYF
TRBJ2-7,TRBV30,TRBD2,NA,TGTGCCTGGAGTGGGTTAGCGGGAGCCTACGAGCAGTACTTC,CAWSGLAGAYEQYF
TRBJ1-5,TRBV4-1,TRBD1,NA,TGCGCCAGCAGCCAAGATAACGCGAGACAGGGGGGTCAGCCCCAGCATTTT,CASSQDNARQGGQPQHF
TRBJ1-1,TRBV6-1,TRBD1,NA,TGTGCCAGCAGTTTACAGGGGGTCCGCACTGAAGCTTTCTTT,CASSLQGVRTEAFF
TRBJ2-7,TRBV11-2,TRBD2,NA,TGTGCCAGCAGCCAAATAGCGGGAGGGCCTTCCTACGAGCAGTACTTC,CASSQIAGGPSYEQYF
TRBJ2-3,TRBV7-3,TRBD2,few,TGTGCCAGCAGCTTTCGACTAGCGGGAGCTAGCACAGATACGCAGTATTTT,CASSFRLAGASTDTQYF
TRBJ2-7,TRBV7-8,TRBD1,NA,TGTGCCAGCAGCAACCCGGGACAGGGGTCCGAGCAGTACTTC,CASSNPGQGSEQYF
TRBJ2-7,TRBV5-4,NA,NA,TGTGCCAGCAGCTCGTCCTACGAGCAGTACTTC,CASSSSYEQYF
TRBJ1-4,TRBV5-1,NA,few,TGCGCCAGCAGCACCGACGGGATTCGAGAAAAACTGTTTTTT,CASSTDGIREKLFF
TRBJ1-2,TRBV4-3,NA,NA,TGCGCCAGCAGCCAAGACAGGGTCAACGGCTACACCTTC,CASSQDRVNGYTF
TRBJ1-6,TRBV28,NA,NA,TGTGCCAGTATTAAGGGGTTACCCAATTCACCCCTCCACTTT,CASIKGLPNSPLHF
TRBJ2-7,TRBV7-9,TRBD1,few,TGTGCCAGCAGCTTAGGTCGGGACAGTACCTACGAGCAGTACTTC,CASSLGRDSTYEQYF
TRBJ1-3,TRBV6-6,NA,NA,TGTGCCAGCAGCCGAGACAGTCCGACCTCTGGAAACACCATATATTTT,CASSRDSPTSGNTIYF
TRBJ2-7,TRBV6-5,NA,NA,TGTGCCAGCAGTTACTCTATTAGTGACGGGATTTACGAGCAGTACTTC,CASSYSISDGIYEQYF
TRBJ2-2,TRBV6-5,TRBD1,once,TGTGCCAGCACCCCACGGGACAGGGCCACCGGGGAGCTGTTTTTT,CASTPRDRATGELFF
TRBJ2-3,TRBV6-5,TRBD2,NA,TGTGCCAGCAGATCAGGACTAGGCACAGATACGCAGTATTTT,CASRSGLGTDTQYF
TRBJ2-2,TRBV7-8,NA,once,TGTGCCAGCAGCCCAAGGGAGATACAGAACACCGGGGAGCTGTTTTTT,CASSPREIQNTGELFF
TRBJ1-2,TRBV25-1,NA,NA,TGTGCCAGCAGTGAATATGGCGGGCAGGTCCATGGCTACACCTTC,CASSEYGGQVHGYTF
TRBJ2-3,TRBV5-1,NA,few,TGCGCCAGCAGCTCGGGGACTCTGGGGGAAGCGCAGTATTTT,CASSSGTLGEAQYF
TRBJ2-1,TRBV7-8,NA,NA,TGTGCCAGCAGCTTACTCCGGTACAATGAGCAGTTCTTC,CASSLLRYNEQFF
TRBJ1-2,TRBV28,NA,NA,TGTGCCAGCAGTTCCACGGGACTCTTGGCAAGATATGGCTACACCTTC,CASSSTGLLARYGYTF
TRBJ2-2,TRBV5-4,TRBD1,NA,TGTGCCAGCAGCTTGGCCGGCAGGGGGTTCCCCGGGGAGCTGTTTTTT,CASSLAGRGFPGELFF
TRBJ1-2,TRBV2,NA,NA,TGTGCCAGCAGTGGTCCCGGGGGAACGGATGGCTACACCTTC,CASSGPGGTDGYTF
TRBJ2-5,TRBV10-3,NA,NA,TGTGCCATCAGTGGCTCCCTAAGCGGGCAACCCCAAGAGACCCAGTACTTC,CAISGSLSGQPQETQYF
TRBJ1-4,TRBV25-1,NA,once,TGTGCCAGCAGTGAAGGAGGGGAGGATGAAAAACTGTTTTTT,CASSEGGEDEKLFF
TRBJ1-1,TRBV29-1,NA,NA,TGCAGCGTTGAAAACCTGGGCCGTAAAGCTTTCTTT,CSVENLGRKAFF
TRBJ1-2,TRBV19,NA,once,TGTGCCAGTAGTATACAGGCCAGCTATGGCTACACCTTC,CASSIQASYGYTF
TRBJ2-3,TRBV30,NA,NA,TGTGCCTGGAGTAGGATCGGGGGGCGCAGCACAGATACGCAGTATTTT,CAWSRIGGRSTDTQYF
TRBJ2-3,TRBV19,TRBD2,NA,TGTGCCAGTAGTAGAGGAACTAGCGGGGGAACCGGCACAGATACGCAGTATTTT,CASSRGTSGGTGTDTQYF
TRBJ1-3,TRBV12-5,NA,once,TGTGCTAGTGGTTTGGTACAGGGTGTAGCTGGAAACACCATATATTTT,CASGLVQGVAGNTIYF
TRBJ2-7,TRBV5-1,NA,NA,TGCGCCAGCAGCTTGGGCACCAGCTCCTACGAGCAGTACTTC,CASSLGTSSYEQYF
TRBJ1-1,TRBV27,TRBD1,NA,TGTGCCAGCAGTTCCACATCGACCGGGGACAGAAAAGCTTTCTTT,CASSSTSTGDRKAFF
TRBJ1-1,TRBV11-3,NA,NA,TGTGCCAGCAGCTTAAGTATAGGAGTCACTGAAGCTTTCTTT,CASSLSIGVTEAFF
TRBJ1-4,TRBV4-1,NA,NA,TGCGCCAGCAGCCAAGGAGGGCTAAGGAATGAAAAACTGTTTTTT,CASSQGGLRNEKLFF
TRBJ1-1,TRBV30,NA,NA,TGTGCCTGGAGGTATGAGACTGAAGCTTTCTTT,CAWRYETEAFF
TRBJ1-2,TRBV5-4,NA,NA,TGTGCCAGCAGCTTGGCCATACAGTCCTATGGCTACACCTTC,CASSLAIQSYGYTF
TRBJ2-5,TRBV10-2,TRBD2,once,TGCGCCAGCAGAGGACTAGCATCAAGTCTCGAGACCCAGTACTTC,CASRGLASSLETQYF
TRBJ2-7,TRBV11-2,TRBD1,NA,TGTGCCAGCAGCCCCGGACAGGGATACGAGCAGTACTTC,CASSPGQGYEQYF
TRBJ2-1,TRBV7-8,TRBD2,NA,TGTGCCAGCAGCCTGCGGGAGGGCCCAGGATACAATGAGCAGTTCTTC,CASSLREGPGYNEQFF
TRBJ1-1,TRBV6-5,TRBD1,NA,TGTGCCAGCAGCAGGACAGGGATCACTGAAGCTTTCTTT,CASSRTGITEAFF
TRBJ1-3,TRBV11-2,NA,NA,TGTGCCAGCAGCCCAATCTCAGTCTCTGGAAACACCATATATTTT,CASSPISVSGNTIYF
TRBJ1-2,TRBV12-2,NA,few,TGTGCAAGTCGCCGTAGACCGACAGGAACCGACACCTTC,CASRRRPTGTDTF
TRBJ2-2,TRBV23-1,NA,few,TGCGCCAGCAGACCCGCCCGGTTCGGGGAGCTGTTTTTT,CASRPARFGELFF